Listed below are T cell receptor beta chains from one sample, sequenced in a study of blood T cell repertoires in COVID-19. The method was immunoSEQ multiplex PCR; TCRdb's version includes in-frame clones alone and lacks a portion of them. The sample has under 200,000 clones, 80% to 90% seen once. The sample was peripheral blood. These receptors were obtained from a man aged 40-49 years with acute or convalescent COVID-19. Both conserved end residues are part of each CDR3. D genes are given only for firm matches. Clone size is given for some rows only: seen once, a few or many times, or a class if the clone is expanded.

v_gene: TRBV6-4; j_gene: TRBJ1-2; abundance: .; d_gene: .; CDR3aa: CAQTANYGYTF; CDR3nt: TGTGCACAGACAGCTAACTATGGCTACACCTTC
v_gene: TRBV5-4; j_gene: TRBJ2-2; abundance: .; d_gene: .; CDR3aa: CASSYLNTGELFF; CDR3nt: TGTGCCAGCAGCTATCTCAACACCGGGGAGCTGTTTTTT
v_gene: TRBV7-2; j_gene: TRBJ1-2; abundance: .; d_gene: TRBD1; CDR3aa: CASSLGGGQAANYGYTF; CDR3nt: TGTGCCAGCAGCTTAGGGGGGGGACAGGCAGCTAACTATGGCTACACCTTC
v_gene: TRBV28; j_gene: TRBJ1-5; abundance: .; d_gene: .; CDR3aa: CASSLYRDSNQPQHF; CDR3nt: TGTGCCAGCAGTCTATACAGGGATAGCAATCAGCCCCAGCATTTT
v_gene: TRBV11-2; j_gene: TRBJ1-5; abundance: .; d_gene: .; CDR3aa: CASSLAGGGSSGKPQHF; CDR3nt: TGTGCCAGCAGCTTAGCCGGGGGGGGTTCCTCAGGGAAGCCCCAGCATTTT
v_gene: TRBV6-2/TRBV6-3; j_gene: TRBJ1-2; abundance: .; d_gene: TRBD1; CDR3aa: CASSTGTGMNYGYTF; CDR3nt: TGTGCCAGCAGTACCGGGACAGGCATGAACTATGGCTACACCTTC
v_gene: TRBV9; j_gene: TRBJ2-2; abundance: once; d_gene: .; CDR3aa: CASSVDGSGELFF; CDR3nt: TGTGCCAGCAGCGTAGACGGTTCCGGGGAGCTGTTTTTT
v_gene: TRBV5-6; j_gene: TRBJ2-7; abundance: .; d_gene: TRBD2; CDR3aa: CASSFGGVPYEQYF; CDR3nt: TGTGCCAGCAGCTTTGGGGGGGTGCCCTACGAGCAGTACTTC
v_gene: TRBV5-1; j_gene: TRBJ1-1; abundance: .; d_gene: .; CDR3aa: CASSLEQLNTEAFF; CDR3nt: TGCGCCAGCAGCTTGGAACAGCTGAACACTGAAGCTTTCTTT
v_gene: TRBV5-6; j_gene: TRBJ1-1; abundance: .; d_gene: .; CDR3aa: CASSLRLRLNTEAFF; CDR3nt: TGTGCCAGCAGCCTCCGACTGAGATTGAACACTGAAGCTTTCTTT
v_gene: TRBV9; j_gene: TRBJ1-6; abundance: .; d_gene: .; CDR3aa: CASSPLGGVNSPLHF; CDR3nt: TGTGCCAGCAGCCCTCTGGGGGGTGTAAATTCACCCCTCCACTTT
v_gene: TRBV9; j_gene: TRBJ1-3; abundance: once; d_gene: .; CDR3aa: CASSADGNSGNTIYF; CDR3nt: TGTGCCAGCAGCGCAGACGGGAACTCTGGAAACACCATATATTTT
v_gene: TRBV5-1; j_gene: TRBJ2-2; abundance: .; d_gene: .; CDR3aa: CASSRSMQGTRNTGELFF; CDR3nt: TGCGCCAGCAGCCGATCAATGCAGGGGACACGGAACACCGGGGAGCTGTTTTTT
v_gene: TRBV24-1; j_gene: TRBJ1-3; abundance: .; d_gene: .; CDR3aa: CATPGEIPPGNTIYF; CDR3nt: TGTGCCACACCCGGTGAGATCCCGCCTGGAAACACCATATATTTT
v_gene: TRBV18; j_gene: TRBJ2-7; abundance: .; d_gene: .; CDR3aa: CASSPSRDTYEQYF; CDR3nt: TGTGCCAGCTCACCATCGCGGGATACCTACGAGCAGTACTTC
v_gene: TRBV6-5; j_gene: TRBJ1-2; abundance: .; d_gene: .; CDR3aa: CASSPGATNYGYTF; CDR3nt: TGTGCCAGCAGTCCAGGGGCCACTAACTATGGCTACACCTTC